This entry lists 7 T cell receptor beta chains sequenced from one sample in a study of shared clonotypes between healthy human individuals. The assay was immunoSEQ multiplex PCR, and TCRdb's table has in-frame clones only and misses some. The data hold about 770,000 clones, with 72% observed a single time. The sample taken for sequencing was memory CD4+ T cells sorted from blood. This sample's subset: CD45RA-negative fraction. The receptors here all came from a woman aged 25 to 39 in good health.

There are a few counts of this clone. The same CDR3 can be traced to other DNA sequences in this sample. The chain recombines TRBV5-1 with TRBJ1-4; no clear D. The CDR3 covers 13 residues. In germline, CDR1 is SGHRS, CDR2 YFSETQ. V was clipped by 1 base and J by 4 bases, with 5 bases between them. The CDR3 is CASSLLGNEKLFF. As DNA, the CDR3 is TGCGCCAGCAGCTTGTTGGGTAATGAAAAACTGTTTTTT.

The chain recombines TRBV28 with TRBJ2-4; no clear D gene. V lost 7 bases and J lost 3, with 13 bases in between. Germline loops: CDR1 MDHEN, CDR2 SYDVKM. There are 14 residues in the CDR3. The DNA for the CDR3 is TGTGCCAGCACCCTTTCAGGCGTCAAAAACATTCAGTACTTC. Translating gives CASTLSGVKNIQYF.

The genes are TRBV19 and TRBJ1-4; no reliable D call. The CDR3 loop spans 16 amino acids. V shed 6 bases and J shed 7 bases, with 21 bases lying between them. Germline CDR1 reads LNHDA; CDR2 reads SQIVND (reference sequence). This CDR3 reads CASRSLAGRQGEKLFF. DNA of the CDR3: TGTGCCAGTAGATCGCTGGCAGGAAGACAAGGTGAAAAACTGTTTTTT.

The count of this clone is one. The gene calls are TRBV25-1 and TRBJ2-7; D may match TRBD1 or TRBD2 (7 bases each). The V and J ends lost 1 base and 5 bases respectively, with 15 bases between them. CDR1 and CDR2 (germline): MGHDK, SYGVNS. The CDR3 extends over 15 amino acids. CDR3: CASSEFARGGNEQYF. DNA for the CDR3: TGTGCCAGCAGTGAATTTGCCAGGGGGGGCAACGAGCAGTACTTC.

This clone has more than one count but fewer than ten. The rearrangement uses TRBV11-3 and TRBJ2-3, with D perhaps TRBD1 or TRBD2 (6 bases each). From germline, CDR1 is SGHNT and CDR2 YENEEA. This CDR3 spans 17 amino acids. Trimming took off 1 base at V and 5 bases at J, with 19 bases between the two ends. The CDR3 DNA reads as TGTGCCAGCAGCTTAGGGGCAGGGGTGGACTACGGAGATACGCAGTATTTT. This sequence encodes CASSLGAGVDYGDTQYF.

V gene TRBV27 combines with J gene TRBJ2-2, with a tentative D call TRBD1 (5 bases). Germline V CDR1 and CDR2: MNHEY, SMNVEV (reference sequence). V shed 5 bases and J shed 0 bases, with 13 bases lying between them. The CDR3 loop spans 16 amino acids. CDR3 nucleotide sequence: TGTGCCAGCAGTCCCGTAGGCAGGGCGAACACCGGGGAGCTGTTTTTT. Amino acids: CASSPVGRANTGELFF.

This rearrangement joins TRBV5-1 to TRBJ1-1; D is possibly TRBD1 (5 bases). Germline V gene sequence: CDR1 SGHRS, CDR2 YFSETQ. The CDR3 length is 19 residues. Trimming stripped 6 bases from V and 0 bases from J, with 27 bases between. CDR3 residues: CASTPSGQLSVKLNTEAFF. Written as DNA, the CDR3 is TGCGCCAGCACTCCCTCGGGGCAACTCTCGGTAAAATTGAACACTGAAGCTTTCTTT.